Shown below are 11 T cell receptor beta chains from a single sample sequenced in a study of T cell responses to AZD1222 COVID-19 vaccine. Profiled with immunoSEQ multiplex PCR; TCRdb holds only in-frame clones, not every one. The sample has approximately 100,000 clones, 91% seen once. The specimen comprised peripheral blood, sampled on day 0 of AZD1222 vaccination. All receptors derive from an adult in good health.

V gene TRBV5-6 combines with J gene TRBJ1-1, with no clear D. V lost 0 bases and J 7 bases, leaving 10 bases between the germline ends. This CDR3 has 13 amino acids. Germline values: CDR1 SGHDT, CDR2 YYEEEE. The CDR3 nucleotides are TGTGCCAGCAGCTTGGAGCGGGGAGGTGAAGCTTTCTTT. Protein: CASSLERGGEAFF.

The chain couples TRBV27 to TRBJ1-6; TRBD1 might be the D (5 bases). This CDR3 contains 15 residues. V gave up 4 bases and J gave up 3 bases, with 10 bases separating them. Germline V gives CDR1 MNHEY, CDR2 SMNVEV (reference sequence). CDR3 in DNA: TGTGCCAGCAGTTCACGACAGAACTATAATTCACCCCTCCACTTT. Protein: CASSSRQNYNSPLHF.

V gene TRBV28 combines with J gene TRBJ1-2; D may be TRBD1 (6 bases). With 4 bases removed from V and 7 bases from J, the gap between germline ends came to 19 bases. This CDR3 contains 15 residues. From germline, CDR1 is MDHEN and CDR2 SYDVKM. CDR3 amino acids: CASSWVDRSGAGYTF. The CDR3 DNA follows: TGTGCCAGCAGTTGGGTGGACAGATCAGGAGCTGGCTACACCTTC.

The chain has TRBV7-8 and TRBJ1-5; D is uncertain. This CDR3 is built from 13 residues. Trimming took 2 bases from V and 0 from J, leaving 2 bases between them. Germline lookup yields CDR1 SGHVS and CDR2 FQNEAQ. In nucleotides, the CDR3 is TGTGCCAGCAGCTTAAATAGCAATCAGCCCCAGCATTTT. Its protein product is CASSLNSNQPQHF.

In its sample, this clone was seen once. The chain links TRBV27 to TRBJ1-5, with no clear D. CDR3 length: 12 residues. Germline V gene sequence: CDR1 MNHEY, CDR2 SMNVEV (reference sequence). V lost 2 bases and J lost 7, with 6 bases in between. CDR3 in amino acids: CASSLGGQPQHF. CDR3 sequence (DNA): TGTGCCAGCAGTTTAGGTGGGCAGCCCCAGCATTTT.

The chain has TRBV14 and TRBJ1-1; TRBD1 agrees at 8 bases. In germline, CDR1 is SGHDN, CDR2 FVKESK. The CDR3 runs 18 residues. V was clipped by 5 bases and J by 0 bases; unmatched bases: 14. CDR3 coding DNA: TGTGCCAGCAGCAAGGACTCGACAGGGGCGACGATGAACACTGAAGCTTTCTTT. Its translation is CASSKDSTGATMNTEAFF.

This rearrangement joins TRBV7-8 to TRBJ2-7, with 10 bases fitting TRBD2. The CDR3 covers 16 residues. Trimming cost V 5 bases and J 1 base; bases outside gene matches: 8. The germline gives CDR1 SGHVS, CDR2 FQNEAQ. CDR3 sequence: CASSSAHSGRSYEQYF. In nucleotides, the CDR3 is TGTGCCAGCAGCAGCGCCCATAGCGGGAGGTCCTACGAGCAGTACTTC.

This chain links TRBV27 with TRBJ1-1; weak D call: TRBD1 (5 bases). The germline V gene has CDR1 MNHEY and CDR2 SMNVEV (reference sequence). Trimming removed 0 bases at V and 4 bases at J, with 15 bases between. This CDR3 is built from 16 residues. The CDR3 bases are TGTGCCAGCAGTTTATCCGGGGTCGGGGCGGGCACTGAAGCTTTCTTT. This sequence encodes CASSLSGVGAGTEAFF.

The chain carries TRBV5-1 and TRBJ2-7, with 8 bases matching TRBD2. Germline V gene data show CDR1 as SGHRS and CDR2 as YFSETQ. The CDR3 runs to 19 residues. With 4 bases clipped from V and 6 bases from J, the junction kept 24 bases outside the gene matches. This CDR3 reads CASSDSSLQGSLSGGEQYF. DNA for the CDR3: TGCGCCAGCAGCGACTCAAGCCTACAGGGTTCCCTAAGCGGGGGCGAGCAGTACTTC. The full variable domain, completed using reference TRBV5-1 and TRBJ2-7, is KAGVTQTPRYLIKTRGQQVTLSCSPISGHRSVSWYQQTPGQGLQFLFEYFSETQRNKGNFPGRFSGRQFSNSRSEMNVSTLELGDSALYLCASSDSSLQGSLSGGEQYFGPGTRLTVT.

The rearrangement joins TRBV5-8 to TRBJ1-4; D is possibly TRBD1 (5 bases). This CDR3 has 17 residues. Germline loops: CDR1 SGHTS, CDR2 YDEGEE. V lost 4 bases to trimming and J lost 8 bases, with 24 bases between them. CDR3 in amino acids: CASSRRPYQGSGEKLFF. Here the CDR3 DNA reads TGTGCCAGCAGCCGACGACCGTATCAGGGTTCTGGCGAAAAACTGTTTTTT.

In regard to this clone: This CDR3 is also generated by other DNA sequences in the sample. The CDR3 nucleotides are TGTGCCAGCAGCGCAAGTCAAGAGACCCAGTACTTC. The encoded protein is CASSASQETQYF. The chain combines TRBV9 with TRBJ2-5; D ambiguous. Trimming took 3 bases from V and 2 from J, leaving 5 bases between them. Germline-derived CDR1 and CDR2 are SGDLS and YYNGEE. This CDR3 has 12 amino acids.